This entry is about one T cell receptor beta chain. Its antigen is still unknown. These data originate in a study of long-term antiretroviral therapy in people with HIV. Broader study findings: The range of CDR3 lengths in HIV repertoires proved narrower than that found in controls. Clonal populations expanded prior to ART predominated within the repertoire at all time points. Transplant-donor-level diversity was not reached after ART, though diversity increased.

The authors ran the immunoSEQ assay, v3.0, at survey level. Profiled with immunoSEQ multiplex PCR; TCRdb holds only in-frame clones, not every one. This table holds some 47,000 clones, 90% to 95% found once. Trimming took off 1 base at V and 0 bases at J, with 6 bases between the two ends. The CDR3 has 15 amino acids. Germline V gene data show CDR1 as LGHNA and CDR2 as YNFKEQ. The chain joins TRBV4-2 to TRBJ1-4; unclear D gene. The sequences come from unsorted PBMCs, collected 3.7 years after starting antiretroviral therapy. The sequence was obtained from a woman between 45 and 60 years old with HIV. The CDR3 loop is CASSQVQATNEKLFF. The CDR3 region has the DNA TGTGCCAGCAGCCAAGTACAAGCAACTAATGAAAAACTGTTTTTT.